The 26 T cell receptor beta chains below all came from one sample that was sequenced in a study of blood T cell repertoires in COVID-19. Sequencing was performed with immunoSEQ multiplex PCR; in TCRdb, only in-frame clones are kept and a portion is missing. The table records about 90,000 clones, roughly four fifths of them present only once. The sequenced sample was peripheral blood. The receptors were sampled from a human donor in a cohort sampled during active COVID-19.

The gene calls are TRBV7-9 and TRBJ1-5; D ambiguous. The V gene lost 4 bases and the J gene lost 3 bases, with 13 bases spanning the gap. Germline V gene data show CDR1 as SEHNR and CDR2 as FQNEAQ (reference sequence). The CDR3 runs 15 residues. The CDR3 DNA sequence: TGTGCCAGCAGCTCGCCGGGAGCTAACAATCAGCCCCAGCATTTT. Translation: CASSSPGANNQPQHF.

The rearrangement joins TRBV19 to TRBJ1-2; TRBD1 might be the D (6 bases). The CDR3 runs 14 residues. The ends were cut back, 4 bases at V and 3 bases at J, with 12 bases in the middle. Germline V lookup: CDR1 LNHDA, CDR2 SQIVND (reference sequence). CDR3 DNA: TGTGCCAGTAGTAAGGGGGAGCCGGACTATGGCTACACCTTC. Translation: CASSKGEPDYGYTF.

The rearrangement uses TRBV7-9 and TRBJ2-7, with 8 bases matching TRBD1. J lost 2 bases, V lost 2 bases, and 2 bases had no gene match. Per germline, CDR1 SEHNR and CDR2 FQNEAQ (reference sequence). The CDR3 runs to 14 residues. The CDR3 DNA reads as TGTGCCAGCAGCTTATCAGGGGGCCCCTACGAGCAGTACTTC. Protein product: CASSLSGGPYEQYF.

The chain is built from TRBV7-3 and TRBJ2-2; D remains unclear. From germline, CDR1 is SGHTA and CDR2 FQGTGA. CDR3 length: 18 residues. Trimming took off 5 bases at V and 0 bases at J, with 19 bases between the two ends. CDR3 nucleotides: TGTGCCAGCAGCACCACCCCGTTAGGAAGCGCGAACACCGGGGAGCTGTTTTTT. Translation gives CASSTTPLGSANTGELFF.

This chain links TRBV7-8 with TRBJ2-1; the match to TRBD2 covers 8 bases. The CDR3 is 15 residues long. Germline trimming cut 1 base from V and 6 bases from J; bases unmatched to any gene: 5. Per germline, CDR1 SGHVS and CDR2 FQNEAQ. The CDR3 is CASSLGAGGLNEQFF. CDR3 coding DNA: TGTGCCAGCAGCTTAGGTGCGGGGGGTCTCAATGAGCAGTTCTTC.

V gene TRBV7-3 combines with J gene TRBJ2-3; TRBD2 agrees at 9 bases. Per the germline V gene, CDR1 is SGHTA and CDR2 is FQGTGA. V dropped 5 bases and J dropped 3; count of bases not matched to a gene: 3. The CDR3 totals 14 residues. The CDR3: CASSRGRETDTQYF. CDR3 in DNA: TGTGCCAGCAGCCGCGGGAGGGAGACAGATACGCAGTATTTT. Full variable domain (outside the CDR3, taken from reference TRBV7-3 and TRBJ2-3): GAGVSQTPSNKVTEKGKYVELRCDPISGHTALYWYRQSLGQGPEFLIYFQGTGAADDSGLPNDRFFAVRPEGSVSTLKIQRTERGDSAVYLCASSRGRETDTQYFGPGTRLTVL.

This chain's CDR3 is CASSLGGSSYNSPLHF. CDR3 nucleotides: TGTGCCAGCAGCTTAGGAGGGAGCTCCTATAATTCACCCCTCCACTTT. This chain connects TRBV7-6 to TRBJ1-6, with D unclear. Germline V gene lookup returns CDR1 SGHVS and CDR2 FNYEAQ. Trimming left V 1 base short and J 0 bases short, with 7 bases between. The CDR3 runs 16 residues.

The CDR3 loop reads CASSLARADTQYF. The DNA for the CDR3 is TGTGCCAGCAGCTTGGCCAGGGCGGATACGCAGTATTTT. The chain has TRBV5-5 and TRBJ2-3; D possibly corresponds to TRBD1 (5 bases). CDR3 size: 13 residues. The germline V gene encodes CDR1 SGHKS and CDR2 YYEKEE (reference sequence). V was trimmed by 0 bases and J by 6 bases, leaving 8 bases between them.

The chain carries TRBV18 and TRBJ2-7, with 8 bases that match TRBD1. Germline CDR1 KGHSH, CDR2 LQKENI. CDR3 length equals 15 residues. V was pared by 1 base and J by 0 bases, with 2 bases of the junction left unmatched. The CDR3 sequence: CASSPRDRNSYEQYF. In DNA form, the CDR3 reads TGTGCCAGCTCACCACGGGACAGGAACTCCTACGAGCAGTACTTC.

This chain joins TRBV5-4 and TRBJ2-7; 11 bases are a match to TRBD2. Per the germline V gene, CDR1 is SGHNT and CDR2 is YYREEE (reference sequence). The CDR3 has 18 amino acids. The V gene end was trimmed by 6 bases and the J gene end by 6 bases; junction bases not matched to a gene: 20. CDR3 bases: TGTGCCAGCACCCCGGGTACGGCTAGCGGGGGGATGTACAGCGAGCAGTACTTC. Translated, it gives CASTPGTASGGMYSEQYF. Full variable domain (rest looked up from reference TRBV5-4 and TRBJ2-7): ETGVTQSPTHLIKTRGQQVTLRCSSQSGHNTVSWYQQALGQGPQFIFQYYREEENGRGNFPPRFSGLQFPNYSSELNVNALELDDSALYLCASTPGTASGGMYSEQYFGPGTRLTVT.

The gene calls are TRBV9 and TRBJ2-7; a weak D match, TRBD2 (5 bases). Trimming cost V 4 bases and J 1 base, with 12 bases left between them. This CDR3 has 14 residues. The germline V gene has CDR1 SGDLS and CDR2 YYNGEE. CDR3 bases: TGTGCCAGCAGCTCCCGGGGTAGTTCCTACGAGCAGTACTTC. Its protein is CASSSRGSSYEQYF.

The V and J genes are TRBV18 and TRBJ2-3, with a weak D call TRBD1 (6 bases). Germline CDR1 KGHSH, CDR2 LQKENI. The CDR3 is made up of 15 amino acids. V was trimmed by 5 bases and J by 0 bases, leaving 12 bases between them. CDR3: CASSTLGGSTDTQYF. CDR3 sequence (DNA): TGTGCCAGCTCAACCTTAGGGGGAAGCACAGATACGCAGTATTTT.

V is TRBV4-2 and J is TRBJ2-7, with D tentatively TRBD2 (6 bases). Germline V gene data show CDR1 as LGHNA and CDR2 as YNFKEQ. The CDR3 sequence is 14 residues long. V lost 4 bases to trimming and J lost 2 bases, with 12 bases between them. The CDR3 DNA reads TGTGCCAGCAGCCTGGGACTGCCCACCTACGAGCAGTACTTC. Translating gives CASSLGLPTYEQYF.

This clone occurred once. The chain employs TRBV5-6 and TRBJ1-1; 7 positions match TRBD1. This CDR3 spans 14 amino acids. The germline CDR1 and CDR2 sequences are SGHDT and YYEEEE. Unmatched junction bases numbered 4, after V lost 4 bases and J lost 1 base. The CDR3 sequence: CASSKGQRNTEAFF. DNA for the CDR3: TGTGCCAGCAGCAAGGGACAGAGGAACACTGAAGCTTTCTTT. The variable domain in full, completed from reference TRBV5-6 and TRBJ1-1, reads DAGVTQSPTHLIKTRGQQVTLRCSPKSGHDTVSWYQQALGQGPQFIFQYYEEEERQRGNFPDRFSGHQFPNYSSELNVNALLLGDSALYLCASSKGQRNTEAFFGQGTRLTVV.

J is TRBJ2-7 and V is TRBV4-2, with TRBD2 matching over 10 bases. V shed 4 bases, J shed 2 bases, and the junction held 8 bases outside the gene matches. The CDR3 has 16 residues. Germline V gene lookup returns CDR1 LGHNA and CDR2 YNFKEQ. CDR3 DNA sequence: TGTGCCAGCAGCCCGTTCGGACTAGCGGCAACCTACGAGCAGTACTTC. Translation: CASSPFGLAATYEQYF.

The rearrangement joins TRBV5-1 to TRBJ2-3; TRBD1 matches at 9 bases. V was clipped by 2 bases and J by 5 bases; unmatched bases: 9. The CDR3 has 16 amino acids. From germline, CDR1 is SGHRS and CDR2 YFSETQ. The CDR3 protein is CASSLPTGTGQDTQYF. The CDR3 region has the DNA TGCGCCAGCAGCTTACCCACCGGGACAGGGCAAGATACGCAGTATTTT.

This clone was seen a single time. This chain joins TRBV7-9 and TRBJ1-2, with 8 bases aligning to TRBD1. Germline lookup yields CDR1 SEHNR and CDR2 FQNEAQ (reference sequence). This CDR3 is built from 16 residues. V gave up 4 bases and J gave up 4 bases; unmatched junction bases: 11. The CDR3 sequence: CASSSARGRSGYGYTF. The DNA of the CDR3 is TGTGCCAGCAGCTCCGCCAGGGGGCGGTCGGGCTATGGCTACACCTTC.

CDR3 in amino acids: CASSPPGGVWGHTEAFF. For the CDR3, the DNA is TGTGCCAGCAGCCCGCCGGGGGGCGTGTGGGGCCACACTGAAGCTTTCTTT. The V and J genes are TRBV3-1 (or the pseudogene TRBV3-2) and TRBJ1-1; TRBD1 might be the D (6 bases). The CDR3 spans 17 residues. Trimming stripped 4 bases from V and 3 bases from J, with 21 bases between. Germline V CDR1 and CDR2: LGHDT, YNNKEL (reference sequence).

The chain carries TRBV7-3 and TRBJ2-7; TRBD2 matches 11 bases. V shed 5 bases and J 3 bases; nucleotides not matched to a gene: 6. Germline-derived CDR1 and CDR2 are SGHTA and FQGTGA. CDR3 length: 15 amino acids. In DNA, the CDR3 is TGTGCCAGCAGCCCACTAGCGGGGGACCGCTACGAGCAGTACTTC. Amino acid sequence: CASSPLAGDRYEQYF.

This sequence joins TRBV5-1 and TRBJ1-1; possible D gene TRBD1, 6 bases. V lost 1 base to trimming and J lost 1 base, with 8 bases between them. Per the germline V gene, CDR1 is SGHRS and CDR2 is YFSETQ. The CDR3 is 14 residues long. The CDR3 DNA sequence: TGCGCCAGCAGCTTGCCGGGACAGAACACTGAAGCTTTCTTT. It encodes CASSLPGQNTEAFF.

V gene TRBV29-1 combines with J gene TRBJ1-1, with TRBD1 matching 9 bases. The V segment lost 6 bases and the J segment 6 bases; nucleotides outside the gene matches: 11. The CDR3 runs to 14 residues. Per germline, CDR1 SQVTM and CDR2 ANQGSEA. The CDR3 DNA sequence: TGCAGCGTCCTCCGGGGGACAGGGATCCCTGAAGCTTTCTTT. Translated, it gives CSVLRGTGIPEAFF.

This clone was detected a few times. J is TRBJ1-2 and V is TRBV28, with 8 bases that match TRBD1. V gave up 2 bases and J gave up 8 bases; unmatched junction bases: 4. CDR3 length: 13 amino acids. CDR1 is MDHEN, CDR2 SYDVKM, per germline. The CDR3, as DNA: TGTGCCAGCAGTTTAGACAGGGGACACGGCTACACCTTC. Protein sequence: CASSLDRGHGYTF.

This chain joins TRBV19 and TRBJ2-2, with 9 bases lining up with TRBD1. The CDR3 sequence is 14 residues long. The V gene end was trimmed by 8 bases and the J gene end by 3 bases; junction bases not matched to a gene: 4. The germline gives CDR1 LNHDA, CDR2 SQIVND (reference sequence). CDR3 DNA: TGTGCCAGTCGCCGACAGGGGGACACCGGGGAGCTGTTTTTT. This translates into CASRRQGDTGELFF.

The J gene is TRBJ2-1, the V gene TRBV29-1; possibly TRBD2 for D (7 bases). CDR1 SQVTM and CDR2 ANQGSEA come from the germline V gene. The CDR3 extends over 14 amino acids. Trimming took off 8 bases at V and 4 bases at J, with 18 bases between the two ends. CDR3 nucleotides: TGCAGCCTCCTGGAGGGGGAGGGGTACAATGAGCAGTTCTTC. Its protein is CSLLEGEGYNEQFF.

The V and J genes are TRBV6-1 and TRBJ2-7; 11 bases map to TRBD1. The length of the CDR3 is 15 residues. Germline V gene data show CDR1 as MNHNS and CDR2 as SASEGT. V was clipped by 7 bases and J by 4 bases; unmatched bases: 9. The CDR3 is CASIMGRDRGYEQYF. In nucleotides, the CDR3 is TGTGCCAGCATTATGGGCCGGGACAGGGGGTACGAGCAGTACTTC.

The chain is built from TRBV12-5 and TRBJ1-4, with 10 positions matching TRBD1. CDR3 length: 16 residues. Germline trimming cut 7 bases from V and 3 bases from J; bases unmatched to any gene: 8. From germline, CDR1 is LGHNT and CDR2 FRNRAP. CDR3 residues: CASARDRGLANEKLFF. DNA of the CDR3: TGTGCTAGTGCCCGCGACAGGGGGCTAGCTAATGAAAAACTGTTTTTT.